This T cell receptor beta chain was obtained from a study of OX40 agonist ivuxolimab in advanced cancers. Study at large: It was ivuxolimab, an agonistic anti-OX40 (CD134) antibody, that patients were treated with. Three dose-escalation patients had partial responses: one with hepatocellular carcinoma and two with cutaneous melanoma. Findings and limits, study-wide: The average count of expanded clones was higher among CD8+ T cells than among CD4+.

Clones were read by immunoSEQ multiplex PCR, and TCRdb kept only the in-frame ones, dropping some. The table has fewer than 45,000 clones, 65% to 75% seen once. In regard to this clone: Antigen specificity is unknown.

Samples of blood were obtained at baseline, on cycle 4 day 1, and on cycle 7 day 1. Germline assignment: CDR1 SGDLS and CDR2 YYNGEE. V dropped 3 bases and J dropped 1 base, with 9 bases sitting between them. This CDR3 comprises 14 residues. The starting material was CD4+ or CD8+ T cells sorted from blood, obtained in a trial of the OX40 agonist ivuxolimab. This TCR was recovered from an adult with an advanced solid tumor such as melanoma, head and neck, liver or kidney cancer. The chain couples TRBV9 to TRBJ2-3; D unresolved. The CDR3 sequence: CASSAGVGTDTQYF. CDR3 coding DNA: TGTGCCAGCAGCGCAGGCGTGGGCACAGATACGCAGTATTTT.